This paragraph reports one TCR beta chain. The antigen it binds to is not known. The input lacks base qualities; no much larger clone sits a single base away. This entry is derived from a study of shared T cell receptors in the human thymus (TCRdb year 2021). Some background on the complete study: The study examined how self-reactive, shared T-cell receptor alpha chains are generated in the human thymus.

To prepare the library, the immunoSEQ multiplex PCR assay was applied. In its TCRdb copy, this immuneACCESS table keeps in-frame sequences only and misses some clones. Where compared with another copy, unresolved V genes explain less than half of these, and the others have no known cause. The sample contains 55,000 to 75,000 clones, 90% to 95% of them found a single time. The ten largest clones represent approximately 0.03% of the sample. Including cysteine and phenylalanine, the CDR3 has 17 amino acids. Only the CDR3 DNA is retained, 51 bases long and in frame from the first base. V loses 10 bases of germline sequence and J loses 1 base, and the interval between the two ends is 23 bases. Looking up the germline V gene (reference sequence) yields CDR1 SEHNR and CDR2 FQNEAQ.

Sequenced input: thymocytes. This TCR was sampled from a human donor. The chain is assembled from TRBV7-9 and TRBJ1-3; 6 matching bases give a weak D call of TRBD1. The CDR3 protein: CAIHSLTGNGSGNTIYF. The DNA sequence is given as TGTGCCATCCATTCCCTTACAGGGAATGGATCTGGAAACACCATATATTTT.